The 11 T cell receptor beta chains in this list originate from one sample, sequenced in a study of T cell repertoires in cytomegalovirus infection. Via MiXCR, TCRdb re-called the reads, giving one row per CDR3 protein. The sample has under 150,000 distinct CDR3 sequences, 8.8% seen once. Specimen: PBMCs. The receptors come from a human donor in good health (CMV status not recorded). Some clones in this sample may be carry-over from other donors' samples.

This clonotype showed up many times. This chain links TRBV12-5 with TRBJ1-1; D not resolved. The CDR3 is 13 residues long. Trimming left V 11 bases short and J 0 bases short, with 13 bases between. Per germline, CDR1 LGHNT and CDR2 FRNRAP. The CDR3 sequence: CASGVDMNTEAFF. CDR3 bases: TGTGCTTCCGGGGTCGACATGAACACTGAAGCTTTCTTT.

This clonotype came up a few times. This chain uses TRBV29-1 with TRBJ2-1, with D perhaps being TRBD1 or TRBD2 (6 bases each). The length of the CDR3 is 12 residues. CDR1 and CDR2 from the germline V gene are SQVTM and ANQGSEA. The germline V and J ends were trimmed by 6 bases and 4 bases, with 10 bases remaining between them. The CDR3 nucleotides read TGCAGCGTGGGGGCGGGGTACAATGAGCAGTTCTTC. Translation: CSVGAGYNEQFF.

Concerning this clonotype: Possible read error: a much larger clone is one base away. The rearrangement uses TRBV7-9 and TRBJ2-1; D possibly corresponds to TRBD2 (5 bases). CDR1 and CDR2 (germline): SEHNR, FQNEAQ (reference sequence). This CDR3 is built from 12 residues. Trimming took off 5 bases at V and 14 bases at J, with 16 bases between the two ends. The CDR3 DNA reads as TGTGCCAGCAGCATCAGCAACGAGAGGGAGTTCTTC. The encoded protein is CASSISNEREFF.

This clonotype came up once. It may be a read error: a sequence one base away is much more abundant. The chain employs TRBV7-2 and TRBJ1-1; D might be TRBD1 (6 bases). The germline gives CDR1 SGHTA, CDR2 FQGNSA. Trimming removed 5 bases at V and 0 bases at J, with 13 bases between. The CDR3 length is 15 residues. The CDR3 sequence is CASSKPTGLNTEAFF. Here the CDR3 DNA reads TGTGCCAGCAGCAAACCGACAGGTCTGAACACTGAAGCTTTCTTT.

This clonotype was detected only a few times. This chain uses TRBV30 with TRBJ1-1, with D uncertain. Germline assignment: CDR1 GTSNPN and CDR2 SVGIG (reference sequence). The V end was cut by 3 bases, the J end by 6 bases, with 14 bases between. The CDR3 sequence is 13 residues long. Here the CDR3 DNA reads TGTGCCTGGAGGCATCCTTGGGTCCCTGAAGCTTTCTTT. This gives the protein CAWRHPWVPEAFF.

The table lists this clonotype with many counts. V gene TRBV19 combines with J gene TRBJ1-5; TRBD1 is a possible D gene (5 bases). Germline V CDR1 and CDR2: LNHDA, SQIVND (reference sequence). The V and J ends lost 5 bases and 3 bases respectively, with 8 bases between them. The CDR3 spans 13 residues. As DNA, the CDR3 is TGTGCCAGTAGTCGACAGAACAATCAGCCCCAGCATTTT. As protein: CASSRQNNQPQHF.

This clonotype was seen many times. This rearrangement joins TRBV7-9 to TRBJ2-7; D might be TRBD1 or TRBD2, each matching 5 bases. Germline V gene sequence: CDR1 SEHNR, CDR2 FQNEAQ (reference sequence). Trimming pared 5 bases from V and 13 bases from J, leaving 21 bases between. The CDR3 length is 13 residues. The CDR3 reads CASSLGQGRRIYF. CDR3 coding DNA: TGTGCCAGCAGCCTAGGCCAGGGCAGGAGGATTTACTTC.

The rearrangement joins TRBV28 to TRBJ1-6, with D hard to call. Germline values: CDR1 MDHEN, CDR2 SYDVKM. The length of the CDR3 is 11 residues. V was trimmed by 2 bases and J by 10 bases, leaving 3 bases between them. The CDR3 here is CASSLQSPLHF. The CDR3 region has the DNA TGTGCCAGCAGTTTACAGTCACCCCTCCACTTT.

V is TRBV14 and J is TRBJ2-5; no clear D. CDR3 length equals 13 residues. Germline CDR1 SGHDN, CDR2 FVKESK. V lost 3 bases, J lost 7 bases, and 12 bases lay in between. For the CDR3, the DNA is TGTGCCAGCAGCCAGAACCTTCATGGGACCCAGTACTTC. Translated: CASSQNLHGTQYF. Filled out from reference TRBV14 and TRBJ2-5, the complete variable domain reads EAGVTQFPSHSVIEKGQTVTLRCDPISGHDNLYWYRRVMGKEIKFLLHFVKESKQDESGMPNNRFLAERTGGTYSTLKVQPAELEDSGVYFCASSQNLHGTQYFGPGTRLLVL.

This clonotype has a count of ten or more. V is TRBV7-2 and J is TRBJ1-1; perhaps TRBD1 as D (6 bases). Germline CDR1 is SGHTA and CDR2 is FQGNSA. The CDR3 has 14 amino acids. Deletions cut 3 bases from V and 1 base from J, with 9 bases between. The CDR3 spells CASSLLGGNTEAFF. CDR3 coding DNA: TGTGCCAGCAGCTTGTTAGGGGGGAACACTGAAGCTTTCTTT.

In its sample, this clonotype was seen many times. The chain couples TRBV19 to TRBJ1-5, with unresolved D. This CDR3 spans 15 amino acids. The ends were cut back, 4 bases at V and 6 bases at J, with 16 bases in the middle. Germline V CDR1 and CDR2: LNHDA, SQIVND (reference sequence). The CDR3: CASSRDPLVGQPQHF. The DNA of the CDR3 is TGTGCCAGTAGTAGGGATCCTCTGGTTGGTCAGCCCCAGCATTTT.